The 27 T cell receptor beta chains below were found in one sample sequenced in a study of tumor-infiltrating lymphocytes in oesophageal squamous cell carcinoma. TCRdb reanalysed the PCR reads using MiXCR and keeps one entry per CDR3 protein. This table has 23,000 or so distinct CDR3 sequences, under 50% appearing once. The source material was esophageal tumor tissue. Receptors originate from a male donor with esophageal squamous cell carcinoma.

This clonotype was seen a single time. J is TRBJ2-3 and V is TRBV12-3 or TRBV12-4; the D gene is possibly TRBD1 (5 bases). V dropped 7 bases and J dropped 1 base, with 9 bases sitting between them. The CDR3 runs to 13 residues. The CDR3 coding sequence is TGTGCCAGCAAGTGGGGCGGCACAGATACGCAGTATTTT. As protein: CASKWGGTDTQYF.

This clonotype was observed a few times. The chain carries TRBV4-1 and TRBJ1-1; D not resolved. The CDR3 spans 18 residues. Germline values: CDR1 MGHRA, CDR2 YSYEKL. Trimming removed 1 base at V and 0 bases at J, with 18 bases between. The CDR3 DNA reads as TGCGCCAGCAGCCAAGCCTCCGTGAACAGTTATTTGAACACTGAAGCTTTCTTT. This encodes CASSQASVNSYLNTEAFF.

The rearrangement uses TRBV9 and TRBJ2-3, with 8 bases matching TRBD1. CDR1 and CDR2 from the germline V gene are SGDLS and YYNGEE. The V and J ends lost 0 bases and 4 bases, in that order; junction bases with no gene match: 4. The CDR3 sequence is 15 residues long. CDR3 residues: CASSVEAGGADTQYF. The CDR3 nucleotides are TGTGCCAGCAGCGTAGAAGCAGGGGGCGCAGATACGCAGTATTTT.

The V call is TRBV5-5, the J call TRBJ2-1; a possible D gene is TRBD2 (6 bases). The DNA matches TRBJ2-7 better at its end, which makes the J call doubtful. Germline V CDR1 and CDR2: SGHKS, YYEKEE (reference sequence). The CDR3 has 15 residues. The CDR3 reads CASSPFPGLQYEQYF. CDR3 nucleotides: TGTGCCAGCAGCCCCTTTCCGGGACTGCAGTACGAGCAGTACTTC.

This clonotype has a count of ten or more. A read error may explain this, as a much larger clone is one base away. The chain joins TRBV7-3 to TRBJ2-1, with D possibly TRBD2 on 6 matching bases. Judging by the DNA end, TRBJ2-7 fits better; the J call may be wrong. Germline lookup yields CDR1 SGHTA and CDR2 FQGTGA. This CDR3 has 17 amino acids. The CDR3 nucleotides are TGTGCCAGCAGCTTAAACCCCCGGGGGAGCTCCTACAATGAGCAGTACTTC. Its translation is CASSLNPRGSSYNEQYF.

Concerning this clonotype: Without the conserved terminal phenylalanine or tryptophan, this CDR3 likely stems from a read error. The DNA is omitted, as the CDR3 cannot be located on it reliably, and the CDR3 follows TCRdb's listing. The genes are TRBV24-1 and TRBJ1-1; the table's D call of TRBD1 was not tested on the DNA. A total of 18 residues make up the CDR3, ends included. Germline CDR1 is KGHDR and CDR2 is SFDVKD. Here the CDR3 reads CATSDTKQGETMATPSVR.

There are many counts of this clonotype. This chain links TRBV7-9 with TRBJ2-7; D remains ambiguous. V was cut by 5 bases and J by 9 bases, with 17 bases left in between. The CDR3 contains 13 residues. CDR1 is SEHNR and CDR2 is FQNEAQ in the germline V gene (reference sequence). The CDR3 DNA is TGTGCCAGCAGCCCCGACGGCGGCGGTGGGCAGTACTTC. Translating it yields CASSPDGGGGQYF.

The chain has TRBV28 and TRBJ1-1, with TRBD1 identical over 9 bases. The closer fit of TRBJ2-7 to the DNA end suggests the J call may be wrong. Germline-derived CDR1 and CDR2 are MDHEN and SYDVKM. The CDR3 is 15 residues long. The CDR3 loop is CASSLSNRGLLEQYF. CDR3 nucleotide sequence: TGTGCCAGCAGTTTATCCAACAGGGGGCTTCTCGAGCAGTACTTC.

The V and J genes are TRBV12-3 or TRBV12-4 and TRBJ2-1; 8 nucleotides line up with TRBD1. V shed 3 bases, J shed 7 bases, and the junction held 8 bases outside the gene matches. This CDR3 is 15 amino acids long. DNA of the CDR3: TGTGCCAGCAGTTTTCAGCAGGGGGCTCGGAATGAGCAGTTCTTC. This encodes CASSFQQGARNEQFF.

V is TRBV2 and J is TRBJ2-3; TRBD2 might be the D (6 bases). CDR3 length: 16 amino acids. Trimming pared 1 base from V and 3 bases from J, leaving 14 bases between. Germline-derived CDR1 and CDR2 are SNHLY and FYNNEI. The CDR3 sequence: CASSEVPTSGTDTQYF. The CDR3 bases are TGTGCCAGCAGTGAAGTACCGACTAGTGGAACAGATACGCAGTATTTT.

This clonotype was picked up many times. CDR3 nucleotides: TGTGCCAGCAGCTTAGTCACTAGCGGGGGAAACAATGAGCAGTACTTC. This translates into CASSLVTSGGNNEQYF. The chain is built from TRBV7-3 and TRBJ2-7; TRBD2 matches 11 bases. With 2 bases clipped from V and 7 bases from J, the junction kept 10 bases outside the gene matches. This CDR3 has 16 residues. CDR1 is SGHTA, CDR2 FQGTGA, per germline.

This clonotype is termed medium-sized. J is TRBJ2-1 and V is TRBV7-2; 7 bases agree with TRBD2. With V trimmed by 3 bases and J by 9 bases, 8 bases remained unmatched. The CDR3 is made up of 14 amino acids. Germline CDR1 reads SGHTA; CDR2 reads FQGNSA. Here the CDR3 DNA reads TGTGCCAGCAGCTTTCCTAGCGGACCGCGTGAGCAGTTCTTC. Encoded protein: CASSFPSGPREQFF.

V gene TRBV27 combines with J gene TRBJ2-5, with TRBD2 matching 8 bases. Trimming took 5 bases from V and 6 from J; bases not matched to a gene: 8. This CDR3 has 14 residues. Germline V lookup: CDR1 MNHEY, CDR2 SMNVEV (reference sequence). CDR3 loop: CASSEGVAGQTQYF. DNA for the CDR3: TGTGCCAGCAGTGAGGGGGTAGCGGGGCAGACCCAGTACTTC.

The chain recombines TRBV7-2 with TRBJ2-3; tentatively, D is TRBD1 or TRBD2 (5 bases each). Germline values: CDR1 SGHTA, CDR2 FQGNSA. V was pared by 2 bases and J by 14 bases, with 20 bases between. The CDR3 is made up of 14 amino acids. CDR3 protein: CASSLSLDTGELYF. As DNA, the CDR3 is TGTGCCAGCAGCTTAAGTCTGGACACCGGGGAGCTGTATTTT.

This clonotype has just a few counts. The chain uses TRBV27 and TRBJ2-3; 7 bases map to TRBD1. Germline V gene lookup returns CDR1 MNHEY and CDR2 SMNVEV (reference sequence). The ends lost 5 bases at V and 14 bases at J; junction bases unmatched: 25. The CDR3 spans 17 residues. CDR3 nucleotide sequence: TGTGCCAGCAGTGGTATACAAGGGGGCGGGTACACCGGGGAGCTGTATTTT. The encoded protein is CASSGIQGGGYTGELYF.

This clonotype is categorized as medium-sized. V gene TRBV7-8 combines with J gene TRBJ2-1; no definite D call. CDR1 and CDR2 from the germline V gene are SGHVS and FQNEAQ. Trimming stripped 5 bases from V and 1 base from J, with 12 bases between. The CDR3 is made up of 15 amino acids. CDR3 region: CASSRATESYNEQFF. The CDR3 DNA sequence: TGTGCCAGCAGCCGGGCAACAGAATCCTACAATGAGCAGTTCTTC.

This clonotype showed up many times. A much bigger clone sits one base away, suggesting this may be a read error. The V call is TRBV7-2, the J call TRBJ2-5; 9 bases line up with TRBD1. Trimming at V came to 7 bases and at J to 11 bases, leaving 17 bases not matched to a gene. The CDR3 consists of 15 residues. Looked up from germline, CDR1 is SGHTA and CDR2 is FQGNSA. As DNA, the CDR3 is TGTGCCAGCATGCCAGGGACAGGGCGCCACAATGAGCAGTACTTC. Translated, it gives CASMPGTGRHNEQYF.

This clonotype has just a few counts. The conserved closing phenylalanine or tryptophan is absent in this CDR3, likely reflecting a read error. The DNA is omitted, as the CDR3 cannot be located on it reliably, and the CDR3 follows TCRdb's listing. V usage is TRBV7-3 and J usage is TRBJ2-7; whether TRBD1, the table's D call, matches the DNA was not checked. Looked up from germline, CDR1 is SGHTA and CDR2 is FQGTGA. The CDR3 is 17 amino acids in total, end residues counted. CDR3 loop: CASSLGRGQGEGYTFGS.

CDR3 amino acids: CASSLTSGGYNEQFF. CDR3 nucleotides: TGTGCCAGCAGCTTAACTAGCGGGGGCTACAATGAGCAGTTCTTC. The chain has TRBV7-3 and TRBJ2-7; 9 positions agree with TRBD2. The J call may be faulty, since TRBJ2-1 better matches the DNA end. CDR3 size: 15 residues. CDR1 is SGHTA, CDR2 FQGTGA, per germline.

The CDR3 loop reads CASSYRLAGPRETQYF. In DNA, the CDR3 is TGTGCCAGCAGCTACAGACTAGCGGGGCCCAGGGAGACCCAGTACTTC. J is TRBJ2-7 and V is TRBV7-8; TRBD2 agrees at 11 bases. The J call is doubtful: the DNA matches TRBJ2-5 better. The CDR3 consists of 16 residues. Germline V gene data show CDR1 as SGHVS and CDR2 as FQNEAQ.

This clonotype was observed a single time. A much bigger clone sits one base away, suggesting this may be a read error. The chain couples TRBV7-3 to TRBJ2-2; TRBD2 is a possible D gene (6 bases). The CDR3 has 15 residues. Trimming took 4 bases from V and 6 from J, leaving 15 bases between them. Germline V gene lookup returns CDR1 SGHTA and CDR2 FQGTGA. CDR3 DNA sequence: TGTGCCAGCAGCTCGACCGGGAGCAGGGCCGGGGAGCTGTTTTTT. It is translated as CASSSTGSRAGELFF. The full variable domain, with the rest looked up from reference TRBV7-3 and TRBJ2-2, is GAGVSQTPSNKVTEKGKYVELRCDPISGHTALYWYRQSLGQGPEFLIYFQGTGAADDSGLPNDRFFAVRPEGSVSTLKIQRTERGDSAVYLCASSSTGSRAGELFFGEGSRLTVL.

The sample holds one count of this clonotype. Because it lacks the conserved phenylalanine or tryptophan at the end, this CDR3 is likely a read error. The DNA is omitted, as the CDR3 cannot be located on it reliably, and the CDR3 follows TCRdb's listing. The rearrangement joins TRBV5-6 to TRBJ2-3; the DNA was not used to check the table's D call, TRBD1. Counting both end residues, the CDR3 totals 16 amino acids. CDR1 is SGHDT, CDR2 YYEEEE, per germline. The CDR3 reads CASSPWAPAGGYTFGS.

The chain joins TRBV7-6 to TRBJ2-1; TRBD2 matches 14 bases. In germline, CDR1 is SGHVS, CDR2 FNYEAQ. With V trimmed by 5 bases and J by 3 bases, 9 bases remained unmatched. CDR3 size: 18 residues. Written as DNA, the CDR3 is TGTGCCAGCAGCCCCGGACTAGCGGGAGGCCTGCACTACAATGAGCAGTTCTTC. Encoded protein: CASSPGLAGGLHYNEQFF. The variable domain in full, with the rest retrieved from reference TRBV7-6 and TRBJ2-1, is GAGVSQSPRYKVTKRGQDVALRCDPISGHVSLYWYRQALGQGPEFLTYFNYEAQQDKSGLPNDRFSAERPEGSISTLTIQRTEQRDSAMYRCASSPGLAGGLHYNEQFFGPGTRLTVL.

Concerning this clonotype itself: Likely a read error: the CDR3 ends without its conserved phenylalanine or tryptophan. It is unclear where the CDR3 begins or ends on the DNA, so no DNA is shown, and the CDR3 is as TCRdb lists it. This chain connects TRBV5-1 to TRBJ2-6. The germline V gene encodes CDR1 SGHRS and CDR2 YFSETQ. The CDR3 sequence runs 8 residues, both termini included. CDR3 sequence reads: CASSLAVG.

As for this clonotype: Here the CDR3 omits its conserved ending phenylalanine or tryptophan, so a read error is the likely source. V and J are TRBV5-1 and TRBJ2-5; 7 nucleotides line up with TRBD1. The end of the DNA is better explained by TRBJ2-1, so the J call may be wrong. CDR1 is SGHRS and CDR2 is YFSETQ in the germline V gene. This CDR3 has 14 amino acids. CDR3 sequence (DNA): TGCGCCAGCAGCCCGGAAGGACAGGTCCGATTTCAGTTCGTC. Translated, it gives CASSPEGQVRFQFV.

This clonotype was recorded at least ten times. CDR3 loop: CASSSRLAGAYNEQFF. The CDR3 DNA sequence: TGTGCCAGCAGCTCCCGTCTAGCGGGAGCTTACAATGAGCAGTTCTTC. V is TRBV11-2 and J is TRBJ2-1; 10 nucleotides match TRBD2. The germline CDR1 and CDR2 sequences are SGHAT and FQNNGV. This CDR3 contains 16 residues. The V gene end was trimmed by 4 bases and the J gene end by 4 bases; junction bases not matched to a gene: 7.

With respect to this clonotype: The germline gene is not matched at one end of the junction; a read error may be the cause. The rearrangement uses TRBV12-5 and TRBJ2-5; possibly TRBD2 for D (5 bases). The end of the DNA fits TRBJ2-2 better, so the J call may be wrong. Germline CDR1 LGHNT, CDR2 FRNRAP. The CDR3 totals 15 residues. The CDR3 nucleotides are TGTGCTAGTGGTCCCTCCCGGACGACTACCGGAGAGCTGTTTTTT. This gives the protein CASGPSRTTTGELFF.